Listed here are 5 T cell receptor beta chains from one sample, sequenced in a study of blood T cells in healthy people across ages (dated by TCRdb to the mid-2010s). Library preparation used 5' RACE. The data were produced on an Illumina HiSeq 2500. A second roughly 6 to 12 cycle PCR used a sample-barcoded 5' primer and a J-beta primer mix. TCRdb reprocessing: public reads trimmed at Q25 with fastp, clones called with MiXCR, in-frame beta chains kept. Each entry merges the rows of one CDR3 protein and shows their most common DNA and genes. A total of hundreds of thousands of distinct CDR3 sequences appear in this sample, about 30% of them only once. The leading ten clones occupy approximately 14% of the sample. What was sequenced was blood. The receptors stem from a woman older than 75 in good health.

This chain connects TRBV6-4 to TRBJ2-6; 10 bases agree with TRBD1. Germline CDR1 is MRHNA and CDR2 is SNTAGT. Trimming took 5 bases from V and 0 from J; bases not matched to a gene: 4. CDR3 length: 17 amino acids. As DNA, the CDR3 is TGTGCCAGCAGTCCGGGACAGGGGTTCTCTGGGGCCAACGTCCTGACTTTC. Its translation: CASSPGQGFSGANVLTF.

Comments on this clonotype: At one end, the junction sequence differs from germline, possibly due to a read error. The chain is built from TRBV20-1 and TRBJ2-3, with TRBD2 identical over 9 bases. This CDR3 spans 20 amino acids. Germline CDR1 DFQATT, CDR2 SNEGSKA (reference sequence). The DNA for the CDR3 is TGCAGTGCTCTATCAGCTTTGGCGGGGGGGCCGGTTGGGAGCATAGATACGCAGTATTTT. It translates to CSALSALAGGPVGSIDTQYF.

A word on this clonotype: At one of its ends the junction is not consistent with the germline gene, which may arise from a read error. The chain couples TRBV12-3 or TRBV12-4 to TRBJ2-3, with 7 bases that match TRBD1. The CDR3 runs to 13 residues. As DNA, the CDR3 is TGTGCCAGCAGTTGGGGGACAGCAGATGCGCAGTATTTT. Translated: CASSWGTADAQYF.

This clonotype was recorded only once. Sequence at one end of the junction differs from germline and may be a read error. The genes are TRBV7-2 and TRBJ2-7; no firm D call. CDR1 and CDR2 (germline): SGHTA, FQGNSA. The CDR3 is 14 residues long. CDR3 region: CASSLDFSDYEQYF. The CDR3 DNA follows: TGTGCCAGCAGTTTAGACTTTTCTGACTACGAGCAGTACTTC.

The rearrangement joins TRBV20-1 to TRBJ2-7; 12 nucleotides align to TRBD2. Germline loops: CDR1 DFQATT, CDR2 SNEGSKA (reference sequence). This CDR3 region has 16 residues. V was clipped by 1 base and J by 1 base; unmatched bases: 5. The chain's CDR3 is CSARVLAGGISYEQYF. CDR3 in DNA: TGCAGTGCTAGAGTCCTAGCGGGGGGGATTTCCTACGAGCAGTACTTC.